This is a list of T cell receptor beta chains from one sample in a study of OX40 agonist ivuxolimab in advanced cancers. The method was immunoSEQ multiplex PCR; TCRdb's version includes in-frame clones alone and lacks a portion of them. The sample includes fewer than 80,000 clones, around four fifths seen only once; the top ten take less than 6.5%. Sequences were derived from CD4+ or CD8+ T cells sorted from blood, sampled in a trial of the OX40 agonist ivuxolimab. The source of these receptors is an adult with an advanced solid tumor such as melanoma, head and neck, liver or kidney cancer. CDR3s include the opening cysteine and the closing phenylalanine or tryptophan. D genes are given only for firm matches. Only some rows state a clone size, as once, few, many or a class for expanded clones.

v_gene	j_gene	abundance	d_gene	CDR3nt	CDR3aa
TRBV7-9	TRBJ2-5	NA	TRBD2	TGTGCCAGCAGCGCGGGGACTAGCGGGGGACGAGCGGGGGCCCAGTACTTC	CASSAGTSGGRAGAQYF
TRBV5-1	TRBJ2-3	NA	NA	TGCGCCAGCAGCTTGGGGGTAGTTGGGATCAGCACAGATACGCAGTATTTT	CASSLGVVGISTDTQYF
TRBV14	TRBJ2-2	NA	NA	TGTGCCAGCAGCCAAGCGCGGGGGAACACCGGGGAGCTGTTTTTT	CASSQARGNTGELFF
TRBV6-1	TRBJ2-1	NA	NA	TGTGCCAGCAAGATCCCGAATGAGCAGTTCTTC	CASKIPNEQFF
TRBV5-4	TRBJ1-4	NA	NA	TGTGCCAGCAGCTTGGTTTTTTCGAGGGGTTCAACTAATGAAAAACTGTTTTTT	CASSLVFSRGSTNEKLFF
TRBV5-6	TRBJ1-2	NA	TRBD1	TGTGCCAGCAGTTCAGAGGGACAGGGATTTGTCGGCTACACCTTC	CASSSEGQGFVGYTF
TRBV19	TRBJ2-7	NA	TRBD1	TGTGCCAGTACGGGGACAGGGAAAACCTACGAGCAGTACTTC	CASTGTGKTYEQYF
TRBV11-2	TRBJ1-2	NA	TRBD1	TGTGCCAGCAGCTTAGCCCGGGACAGCAGATATGGCTACACCTTC	CASSLARDSRYGYTF
TRBV11-2	TRBJ1-3	NA	TRBD1	TGTGCCAGCAGCTTAGCAGGGGGCACTGGAAACACCATATATTTT	CASSLAGGTGNTIYF
TRBV25-1	TRBJ1-5	NA	NA	TGTGCCAGCAGTGAATCGGGGGAACAGCCCCAGCATTTT	CASSESGEQPQHF
TRBV15	TRBJ1-4	NA	NA	TGTGCCACCAGCAGACCCTTCCCGGACGGTGGCGGGGAAAAACTGTTTTTT	CATSRPFPDGGGEKLFF
TRBV6-6	TRBJ2-3	NA	TRBD2	TGTGCCAGCAGTTACCGGGGGGGGGCAGATACGCAGTATTTT	CASSYRGGADTQYF
TRBV5-4	TRBJ1-5	NA	TRBD1	TGTGCCAGCAGCTCTACAGGGGGCGGAGGGGTTAATCAGCCCCAGCATTTT	CASSSTGGGGVNQPQHF
TRBV5-6	TRBJ2-3	NA	NA	TGTGCCAGCAGCTCCACTGGGTTTGCAGATACGCAGTATTTT	CASSSTGFADTQYF
TRBV7-6	TRBJ2-6	NA	NA	TGTGCCAGCAGCTTAGAGTGGGGTTCTGGGGCCAACGTCCTGACTTTC	CASSLEWGSGANVLTF
TRBV7-9	TRBJ1-1	NA	NA	TGTGCCAGCAGCCCTCCGGGAGGGGGAAAGGACACTGAAGCTTTCTTT	CASSPPGGGKDTEAFF
TRBV1	TRBJ2-2	NA	NA	TGCACCAGCAGCCAAGATATCACGGGACTAGCGGGAGTTTGGGGCACCGGGGAGCTGTTTTTT	CTSSQDITGLAGVWGTGELFF
TRBV2	TRBJ2-1	NA	NA	TGTGCCAGCAAATCAGCAGGACCCTACAATGAGCAGTTCTTC	CASKSAGPYNEQFF
TRBV11-2	TRBJ2-7	once	TRBD2	TGTGCCAGCAGCTTTACGACTAGCGGGAGTTCCTACGAGCAGTACTTC	CASSFTTSGSSYEQYF
TRBV19	TRBJ2-1	NA	NA	TGTGCCAGTAGTATCCTGCTTTTGGGGAATGAGCAGTTCTTC	CASSILLLGNEQFF
TRBV13	TRBJ1-4	NA	NA	TGTGCCAGCAGCTTAGGAGGGATTCATGAAAAACTGTTTTTT	CASSLGGIHEKLFF
TRBV14	TRBJ1-2	NA	NA	TGTGCCAGCAGCCAAGATTCCCAGGGCCGCAGGGGCTACACCTTC	CASSQDSQGRRGYTF
TRBV28	TRBJ2-5	NA	NA	TGTGCCAGCAGTTACATCCGGCTAGGGGCCCTCCAAGAGACCCAGTACTTC	CASSYIRLGALQETQYF
TRBV29-1	TRBJ2-1	NA	NA	TGCAGCGGGGGCAGGGACTACAATGAGCAGTTCTTC	CSGGRDYNEQFF
TRBV7-9	TRBJ1-2	NA	NA	TGCGCCAGCAGCCAATCAGCAAACTATGGCTACACCTTC	CASSQSANYGYTF
TRBV27	TRBJ2-3	NA	TRBD2	TGTGCCAGCAGTCCCATTTCATATAGCGGGAGATTGGGAGATACGCAGTATTTT	CASSPISYSGRLGDTQYF
TRBV27	TRBJ1-2	NA	TRBD1	TGTGCCAGCTCCCCGGGAGGGACAGGGGTTAACTACACCTTC	CASSPGGTGVNYTF
TRBV6-5	TRBJ1-2	NA	TRBD1	TGTGCCAGCAGTAATCCGGGACAGGGGGGTTATGGCTACACCTTC	CASSNPGQGGYGYTF
TRBV5-1	TRBJ2-1	NA	TRBD2	TGCGCCAGCACCCTGGGGGGGAGATTGGAGCAGTTCTTC	CASTLGGRLEQFF
TRBV7-2	TRBJ2-3	NA	TRBD2	TGTGCCAGCAGCTTATTGCGGGCGGGGGGGCTAGATACGCAGTATTTT	CASSLLRAGGLDTQYF
TRBV10-3	TRBJ2-7	NA	NA	TGTGCCATCAGTGAGTCGGGGGGTAGCGCACCTCGGGAGCAGTACTTC	CAISESGGSAPREQYF
TRBV19	TRBJ2-6	NA	NA	TGTGCCAGTAGTATAGCCCCCAGACAGGCCCAGAGCTCTGGGGCCAACGTCCTGACTTTC	CASSIAPRQAQSSGANVLTF
TRBV5-1	TRBJ1-1	NA	NA	TGCGCCAGCAGCTTGGCCGGGGGGACTACTGAAGCTTTCTTT	CASSLAGGTTEAFF
TRBV6-5	TRBJ2-1	NA	NA	TGTGCCAGCAGTTACGAAGGGACCGGGCGAAGTGAGCAGTTCTTC	CASSYEGTGRSEQFF
TRBV28	TRBJ2-1	NA	TRBD2	TGTGCCAGCAGCTCCCCGGGACTAGCGGGAGTCGGGCAGTTCTTC	CASSSPGLAGVGQFF
TRBV15	TRBJ2-7	NA	TRBD1	TGTGCCACCAGCAGAGATCGGACAGGGGCCACATCCTACGAGCAGTACTTC	CATSRDRTGATSYEQYF
TRBV28	TRBJ1-5	NA	NA	TGTGCCAGCAGTTCCGAATCAGGGGTGGGCAATCAGCCCCAGCATTTT	CASSSESGVGNQPQHF
TRBV27	TRBJ2-3	once	NA	TGTGCCAGCAGTTCTCGGGTTACGCAGTATTTT	CASSSRVTQYF
TRBV6-1	TRBJ2-7	NA	TRBD2	TGTGCCAGCAGTGAAGCCTCACTAGCGGGACGACACGAGCAGTACTTC	CASSEASLAGRHEQYF
TRBV18	TRBJ1-2	once	NA	TGTGCCAGCTCCCCGGGGGTTGTCGGCGGCTACACCTTC	CASSPGVVGGYTF
TRBV28	TRBJ1-2	once	NA	TGTGCCAGCAGTTTATTTCGCATGAGGGATAGCGCTCATGGCTACACCTTC	CASSLFRMRDSAHGYTF
TRBV5-5	TRBJ1-2	NA	NA	TGTGCCAGCAGCTTAACGGGCTCGGATTATGGCTACACCTTC	CASSLTGSDYGYTF
TRBV5-1	TRBJ2-3	NA	NA	TGCGCCAGCAGCCGCGAAAGGGTCACAGATACGCAGTATTTT	CASSRERVTDTQYF
TRBV7-2	TRBJ1-2	NA	NA	TGTGCCAGCAGCTTAGCGACTTATAGGACAGCATCGAATGGCTACACCTTC	CASSLATYRTASNGYTF
TRBV10-3	TRBJ1-5	NA	TRBD1	TGTGCCATCAGTGAGAATCCGGGACAGGGATGGAATCAGCCCCAGCATTTT	CAISENPGQGWNQPQHF